This T cell receptor (beta chain) was sequenced in a study of identical twins. In this sample, this clonotype turned up many times. The V end lost 5 bases, the J end lost 3 bases, and 13 bases lay between the germline ends. CDR1 DFQATT and CDR2 SNEGSKA come from the germline V gene (reference sequence). The CDR3 has 13 amino acids. Via MiXCR, TCRdb re-called the 5' RACE reads, giving one row per CDR3 protein. The sample has under 300,000 distinct CDR3 sequences; 5.5% to 7.5% are singletons. The same data also went into a second study, on T cells expressing NK-cell markers. That source reports: Among the eight sequenced donors, seven tested HCMV-seropositive and one tested seronegative.

This chain connects TRBV20-1 to TRBJ1-2; D unresolved. The source material was CD8+ T cells sorted from blood. The sequence was collected from a woman under 30 in good health. Here the CDR3 reads CSAPVTADYGYTF. Here the CDR3 DNA reads TGCAGTGCTCCCGTTACGGCGGACTATGGCTACACCTTC.